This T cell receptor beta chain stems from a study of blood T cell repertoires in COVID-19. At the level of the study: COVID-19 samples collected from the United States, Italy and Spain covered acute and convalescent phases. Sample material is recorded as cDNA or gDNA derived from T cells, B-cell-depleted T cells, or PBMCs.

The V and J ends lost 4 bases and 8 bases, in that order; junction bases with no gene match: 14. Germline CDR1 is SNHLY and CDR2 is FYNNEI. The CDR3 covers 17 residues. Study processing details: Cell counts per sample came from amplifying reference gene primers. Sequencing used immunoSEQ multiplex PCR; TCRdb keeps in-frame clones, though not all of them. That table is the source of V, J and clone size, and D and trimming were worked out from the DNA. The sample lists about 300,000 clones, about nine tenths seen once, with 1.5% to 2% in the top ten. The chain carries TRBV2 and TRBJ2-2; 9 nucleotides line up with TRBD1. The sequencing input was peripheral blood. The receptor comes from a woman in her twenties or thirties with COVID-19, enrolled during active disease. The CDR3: CASSVHSTGGLTGELFF. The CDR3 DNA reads TGTGCCAGCAGTGTCCACTCAACAGGGGGCCTTACGGGGGAGCTGTTTTTT.